These T cell receptor beta chains were read from a single sample in a study of cytomegalovirus exposure and HLA in healthy donors. Some clones are missing from TCRdb's copy, which holds only in-frame ones; the method was immunoSEQ multiplex PCR. The sample holds 100,000 to 130,000 clones, about 74% seen once. Sequencing was done on a sample of PBMCs. The receptors stem from a woman aged 40 to 49 in good health and CMV-seropositive. CDR3s include the opening cysteine and the closing phenylalanine or tryptophan. Fields, in order: CDR3 protein, CDR3 DNA, clone size, V gene, D gene, J gene. The D gene is left open where the match is weak. Size tells how often a clone was seen (once, few, many) or the class of an expanded clone, and some rows leave it out.

CDR3: CSVGGTSGLTAQYF
DNA: TGCAGCGTGGGGGGGACTAGCGGACTTACGGCCCAGTACTTC
size: once
V: TRBV29-1
D: TRBD2
J: TRBJ2-5

CDR3: CASSESTGGMAPLHF
DNA: TGTGCCAGCAGTGAATCGACAGGGGGCATGGCACCCCTCCACTTT
size: NA
V: TRBV25-1
D: TRBD1
J: TRBJ1-6

CDR3: CASSLQAGTNTEAFF
DNA: TGTGCCAGCAGCTTACAGGCCGGTACGAACACTGAAGCTTTCTTT
size: NA
V: TRBV7-9
D: NA
J: TRBJ1-1

CDR3: CASSGVRLKQYF
DNA: TGTGCCAGCAGTGGGGTGAGGTTGAAGCAGTACTTC
size: few
V: TRBV2
D: NA
J: TRBJ2-7

CDR3: CASSLDRSSYNEQFF
DNA: TGTGCCAGCAGCCTGGACAGGAGCTCCTACAATGAGCAGTTCTTC
size: NA
V: TRBV7-8
D: TRBD1
J: TRBJ2-1

CDR3: CASSLNGGGPTPYNEQFF
DNA: TGTGCCAGCAGTTTGAATGGCGGGGGGCCGACCCCATACAATGAGCAGTTCTTC
size: NA
V: TRBV6-8
D: TRBD2
J: TRBJ2-1

CDR3: CASRRGPNYGYTF
DNA: TGTGCCAGCAGGAGGGGGCCTAACTATGGCTACACCTTC
size: NA
V: TRBV27
D: TRBD1
J: TRBJ1-2

CDR3: CASRRLMGDQPQHF
DNA: TGTGCCAGTAGGAGACTAATGGGTGATCAGCCCCAGCATTTT
size: few
V: TRBV19
D: NA
J: TRBJ1-5

CDR3: CASSLEGSQGSPLHF
DNA: TGCGCCAGCAGCTTGGAGGGGTCTCAGGGGTCACCCCTCCACTTT
size: once
V: TRBV5-1
D: NA
J: TRBJ1-6

CDR3: CASSPGDRGSYEQYF
DNA: TGCGCCAGCAGCCCCGGGGACAGGGGCTCCTACGAGCAGTACTTC
size: NA
V: TRBV5-1
D: TRBD1
J: TRBJ2-7

CDR3: CASRPGTGITEAFF
DNA: TGTGCCAGCAGACCGGGGACAGGGATCACTGAAGCTTTCTTT
size: NA
V: TRBV7-9
D: TRBD1
J: TRBJ1-1

CDR3: CASSQDPSGGFSYEQYF
DNA: TGCGCCAGCAGCCAAGATCCGAGCGGGGGGTTCTCCTACGAGCAGTACTTC
size: NA
V: TRBV4-1
D: TRBD2
J: TRBJ2-7

CDR3: CASSKNSLAGWNEQFF
DNA: TGTGCCAGCAGCAAAAATTCCCTAGCGGGGTGGAATGAGCAGTTCTTC
size: NA
V: TRBV21-1
D: NA
J: TRBJ2-1

CDR3: CASAPTGTGVWGYTF
DNA: TGTGCCAGCGCCCCCACTGGGACAGGGGTGTGGGGCTACACCTTC
size: NA
V: TRBV27
D: TRBD1
J: TRBJ1-2

CDR3: CASSDSYSNQPQHF
DNA: TGTGCCAGCAGCGACAGCTATAGCAATCAGCCCCAGCATTTT
size: NA
V: TRBV6-6
D: NA
J: TRBJ1-5

CDR3: CASSLDGGGTQYF
DNA: TGTGCTAGCAGCTTGGACGGGGGAGGGACCCAGTACTTC
size: NA
V: TRBV7-7
D: NA
J: TRBJ2-5

CDR3: CASSLAGEAGGFGYTF
DNA: TGTGCCAGCAGCTTAGCCGGCGAGGCAGGGGGTTTTGGCTACACCTTC
size: NA
V: TRBV11-2
D: TRBD1
J: TRBJ1-2

CDR3: CASKRDSSTDTQYF
DNA: TGTGCCAGCAAGCGGGACTCTAGCACAGATACGCAGTATTTT
size: few
V: TRBV2
D: TRBD2
J: TRBJ2-3

CDR3: CASSEGTDREQYF
DNA: TGCGCCAGCAGTGAGGGGACAGATCGGGAGCAGTACTTC
size: NA
V: TRBV10-2
D: TRBD1
J: TRBJ2-7

CDR3: CASSRPGDTQYF
DNA: TGTGCCAGCAGCAGACCGGGAGATACGCAGTATTTT
size: NA
V: TRBV7-3
D: NA
J: TRBJ2-3

CDR3: CASSRDSANTGELFF
DNA: TGCGCCAGCAGCCGGGACAGCGCGAACACCGGGGAGCTGTTTTTT
size: NA
V: TRBV4-1
D: TRBD1
J: TRBJ2-2

CDR3: CASSVSGQGDYGYTF
DNA: TGTGCCAGCAGCGTCTCGGGACAGGGGGACTATGGCTACACCTTC
size: NA
V: TRBV9
D: TRBD1
J: TRBJ1-2

CDR3: CASSQDWGQGQYF
DNA: TGCGCCAGCAGCCAAGATTGGGGACAGGGGCAGTACTTC
size: few
V: TRBV4-1
D: TRBD1
J: TRBJ2-7

CDR3: CASSVSRDGHEQYF
DNA: TGTGCCAGCAGCGTAAGCAGGGATGGCCACGAGCAGTACTTC
size: NA
V: TRBV7-2
D: NA
J: TRBJ2-7

CDR3: CASRSLVTGGKWTQYF
DNA: TGTGCCAGCCGCAGTCTCGTGACAGGTGGCAAATGGACCCAGTACTTC
size: NA
V: TRBV28
D: NA
J: TRBJ2-5

CDR3: CASKRTGNSPLHF
DNA: TGTGCCAGCAAGCGGACGGGGAATTCACCCCTCCACTTT
size: NA
V: TRBV6-1
D: NA
J: TRBJ1-6

CDR3: CASRGQGTLYEQYF
DNA: TGTGCCAGCAGAGGACAGGGAACCCTATACGAGCAGTACTTC
size: few
V: TRBV6-1
D: TRBD1
J: TRBJ2-7

CDR3: CATTGTAYEQYF
DNA: TGTGCCACTACCGGGACAGCCTACGAGCAGTACTTC
size: NA
V: TRBV6-5
D: TRBD1
J: TRBJ2-7

CDR3: CASSLRGAEGNQPQHF
DNA: TGTGCCAGCTCTTTGCGGGGAGCCGAGGGCAATCAGCCCCAGCATTTT
size: few
V: TRBV27
D: NA
J: TRBJ1-5

CDR3: CASSPPSRGQYEQYF
DNA: TGTGCCAGCTCACCACCATCGAGGGGGCAATACGAGCAGTACTTC
size: NA
V: TRBV18
D: TRBD1
J: TRBJ2-7

CDR3: CASSESPRLGEAFF
DNA: TGCGCCAGCAGTGAGTCCCCCAGGTTAGGTGAAGCTTTCTTT
size: NA
V: TRBV10-1
D: NA
J: TRBJ1-1

CDR3: CASSLWGDYNEQFF
DNA: TGTGCCAGCAGCTTGTGGGGGGATTACAATGAGCAGTTCTTC
size: once
V: TRBV5-6
D: NA
J: TRBJ2-1

CDR3: CASSLFSGQLSGNTIYF
DNA: TGTGCCAGCAGCTTATTTTCCGGACAGCTCTCTGGAAACACCATATATTTT
size: NA
V: TRBV7-2
D: NA
J: TRBJ1-3

CDR3: CASSSWTSGIGELFF
DNA: TGTGCCAGCAGCTCCTGGACTAGCGGAATCGGGGAGCTGTTTTTT
size: once
V: TRBV7-2
D: TRBD2
J: TRBJ2-2

CDR3: CASSELGTGGINEQFF
DNA: TGTGCCAGCAGTGAACTCGGGACAGGGGGAATAAATGAGCAGTTCTTC
size: NA
V: TRBV6-4
D: TRBD1
J: TRBJ2-1

CDR3: CASSRTGANGNTIYF
DNA: TGTGCCAGCAGCCGGACAGGCGCGAATGGAAACACCATATATTTT
size: NA
V: TRBV7-2
D: TRBD1
J: TRBJ1-3

CDR3: CSVVRRTGASTEAFF
DNA: TGCAGCGTTGTCCGAAGGACAGGGGCGAGCACTGAAGCTTTCTTT
size: NA
V: TRBV29-1
D: TRBD1
J: TRBJ1-1

CDR3: CASTLTRGNYGYTF
DNA: TGTGCCAGCACCCTAACTAGAGGGAACTATGGCTACACCTTC
size: NA
V: TRBV6-6
D: NA
J: TRBJ1-2

CDR3: CASSLDREETQYF
DNA: TGTGCCAGCAGCTTGGACAGGGAAGAGACCCAGTACTTC
size: NA
V: TRBV5-4
D: NA
J: TRBJ2-5

CDR3: CASSARGGGLVETQYF
DNA: TGTGCCAGCAGTGCGCGGGGGGGCGGACTTGTGGAGACCCAGTACTTC
size: once
V: TRBV9
D: TRBD2
J: TRBJ2-5

CDR3: CASSPQGAVTEAFF
DNA: TGTGCCAGCTCACCACAGGGGGCAGTAACTGAAGCTTTCTTT
size: NA
V: TRBV18
D: TRBD1
J: TRBJ1-1

CDR3: CASSPPWGEMDSPLHF
DNA: TGTGCCAGCAGCCCCCCTTGGGGGGAAATGGATTCACCCCTCCACTTT
size: NA
V: TRBV7-9
D: NA
J: TRBJ1-6

CDR3: CASSRTSGDYEQYF
DNA: TGCGCCAGCAGCCGGACTAGCGGGGACTACGAGCAGTACTTC
size: NA
V: TRBV4-1
D: TRBD2
J: TRBJ2-7

CDR3: CAAQQGDGQPQHF
DNA: TGTGCCGCTCAACAGGGGGACGGTCAGCCCCAGCATTTT
size: NA
V: TRBV30
D: TRBD1
J: TRBJ1-5

CDR3: CASSYTSQGLSGNTIYF
DNA: TGCGCCAGCAGTTACACCTCCCAGGGTCTCTCTGGAAACACCATATATTTT
size: NA
V: TRBV4-3
D: NA
J: TRBJ1-3

CDR3: CASKKEVEEKLFF
DNA: TGTGCCAGTAAAAAGGAGGTGGAAGAAAAACTGTTTTTT
size: NA
V: TRBV19
D: NA
J: TRBJ1-4

CDR3: CASSWDRGSAEAFF
DNA: TGTGCCAGCAGTTGGGACAGGGGGTCGGCTGAAGCTTTCTTT
size: NA
V: TRBV27
D: TRBD1
J: TRBJ1-1

CDR3: CATRTSGGTYEQYF
DNA: TGTGCCACACGGACTAGCGGGGGGACCTACGAGCAGTACTTC
size: NA
V: TRBV6-1
D: TRBD2
J: TRBJ2-7

CDR3: CASRKGGAYEQYF
DNA: TGTGCCAGCAGGAAGGGGGGGGCCTACGAGCAGTACTTC
size: few
V: TRBV5-8
D: NA
J: TRBJ2-7

CDR3: CASSQQGARNYGYTF
DNA: TGTGCCAGCAGCCAACAGGGGGCTCGAAACTATGGCTACACCTTC
size: NA
V: TRBV6-5
D: TRBD1
J: TRBJ1-2

CDR3: CASSLGTSPGSETQYF
DNA: TGCGCCAGCAGCTTGGGGACTAGCCCAGGGAGTGAGACCCAGTACTTC
size: NA
V: TRBV5-1
D: TRBD2
J: TRBJ2-5

CDR3: CASGNRQADDTQYF
DNA: TGTGCCAGCGGCAACCGACAGGCCGACGATACGCAGTATTTT
size: NA
V: TRBV11-3
D: NA
J: TRBJ2-3

CDR3: CASSPGTGVSRTDTQYF
DNA: TGTGCCAGCAGCCCCGGGACAGGGGTTTCTCGCACAGATACGCAGTATTTT
size: NA
V: TRBV7-9
D: TRBD1
J: TRBJ2-3

CDR3: CASGFSADTQYF
DNA: TGTGCTAGTGGTTTTTCCGCAGATACGCAGTATTTT
size: NA
V: TRBV12-5
D: NA
J: TRBJ2-3